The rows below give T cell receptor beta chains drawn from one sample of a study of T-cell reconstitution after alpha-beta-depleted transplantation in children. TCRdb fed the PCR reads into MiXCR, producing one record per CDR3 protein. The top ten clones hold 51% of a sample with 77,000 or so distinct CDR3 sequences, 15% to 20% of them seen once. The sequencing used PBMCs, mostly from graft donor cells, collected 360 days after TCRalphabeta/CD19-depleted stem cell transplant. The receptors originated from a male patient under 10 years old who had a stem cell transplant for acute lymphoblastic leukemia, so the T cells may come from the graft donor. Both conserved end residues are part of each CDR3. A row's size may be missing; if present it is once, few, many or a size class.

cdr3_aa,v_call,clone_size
CASLLAGSPNEQFF,TRBV2,NA
CASSLEVGEYRTSTDTQYF,TRBV11-1,NA
CASSDSGLAGGYYNEQFF,TRBV6-4,few
CASSLAHLSTDTQYF,TRBV5-5,few
CASSYRASGRAGADTQYF,TRBV6-5,few
CASSPGGLNTGELFF,TRBV7-9,NA
CATSRGSSYEQYF,TRBV15,many
CASSSIKVGRGETQYF,TRBV5-1,NA
CSARSGLAGSEQFF,TRBV20-1,many
CASTGQNTGELFF,TRBV6-6,NA
CASSRPDWYYEQFF,TRBV4-1,NA
CASRDRPSYEQYF,TRBV12-3/TRBV12-4,many
CASSPIAGGPFQTQYF,TRBV6-1,few
CASSLSIYNEQFF,TRBV27,NA
CASSQDRVTGDTQYF,TRBV3-1,many
CASLKIRTERFF,TRBV10-1,NA
CASSYRESGNTIYF,TRBV12-3/TRBV12-4,many
CAISEPSRSGRAAEQYF,TRBV10-3,few
CASIYDRDPSTDTQYF,TRBV7-9,many
CATTRRGGVTDTQYF,TRBV6-1,NA
CASSLGLAGARHGKNIQYF,TRBV12-3/TRBV12-4,NA
CASSDPTDYNEQFF,TRBV6-4,NA
CASSPLGETHYEQYF,TRBV3-1,many
CASTTSRYLGSNEQFF,TRBV12-3/TRBV12-4,few
CASSPNGEQGQNIQYF,TRBV5-1,NA
CASSLTGGFYEQYF,TRBV28,NA
CASSPPLAGGPYEQYF,TRBV18,many
CASSQDSVSYNEQFF,TRBV5-1,NA
CASRPGTVNSYEQYF,TRBV2,NA
CASSVGGVNEKLFF,TRBV11-2,NA
CASSTSGGAGELFF,TRBV7-6,NA
CASTTGGGKAYGYTF,TRBV12-3/TRBV12-4,many
CASSERPGLVVNEQFF,TRBV7-8,NA
CASSLRQANTEAFF,TRBV5-1,few
CASSSAGGREAFF,TRBV27,few
CASSYPTSGSKTDTQYF,TRBV6-5,NA
CASSLLAGGAPQRDTQYF,TRBV10-2,NA